Shown below are 13 T cell receptor beta chains from a single sample sequenced in a study of human T cells and chemical hapten exposure. Time point in this sample: patch test 1, 2 weeks after DPC sensitization. Noted treatment: therapeutic diphenylcyclopropenone sensitization with weekly scalp DPC. MiXCR, applied by TCRdb to the RACE reads, yields one record per CDR3 protein. The table records some 82,000 distinct CDR3 sequences, about 10% of them present only once. The material was whole blood, obtained in connection with sensitization to the hapten diphenylcyclopropenone (DPC). Receptors originate from a woman in her forties or fifties with alopecia areata. Some clones in this sample may be carry-over from other donors' samples.

This clonotype was observed many times. This chain uses TRBV7-8 with TRBJ2-3; tentative D call: TRBD2 (7 bases). Germline CDR1 reads SGHVS; CDR2 reads FQNEAQ. CDR3 size: 14 residues. The V gene lost 8 bases and the J gene lost 7 bases, with 19 bases spanning the gap. DNA of the CDR3: TGTGCCAGCGCAAGCGGAGGGAGGGGGAATACGCAGTATTTT. Translated: CASASGGRGNTQYF.

The chain recombines TRBV18 with TRBJ1-6; D is unresolved. The V end lost 4 bases, the J end lost 5 bases, and 9 bases lay between the germline ends. This CDR3 has 14 residues. Germline CDR1 is KGHSH and CDR2 is LQKENI. CDR3 sequence reads: CASSRMKDNSPLHF. Here the CDR3 DNA reads TGTGCCAGCTCACGGATGAAGGATAATTCACCCCTCCACTTT.

The gene calls are TRBV5-1 and TRBJ2-2; D gene ambiguous. The CDR3 consists of 16 residues. Trimming stripped 0 bases from V and 0 bases from J, with 9 bases between. Germline V gene sequence: CDR1 SGHRS, CDR2 YFSETQ. The CDR3 DNA reads TGCGCCAGCAGCTTGGTCCCAGAGACGAACACCGGGGAGCTGTTTTTT. It translates to CASSLVPETNTGELFF.

This clonotype has a handful of counts. The chain uses TRBV28 and TRBJ2-3; TRBD1 matches 9 bases. This CDR3 region has 18 residues. The germline V gene encodes CDR1 MDHEN and CDR2 SYDVKM. The J segment lost 6 bases and the V segment lost 10 bases, leaving 23 bases of the junction unmatched. The CDR3 here is CATSVPGQGSEVRDTQYF. The CDR3 DNA reads TGTGCCACCTCAGTCCCGGGACAGGGATCGGAGGTGAGGGATACGCAGTATTTT.

This clonotype came up many times. This chain joins TRBV3-1 and TRBJ1-1; 8 nucleotides agree with TRBD1. Germline CDR1 reads LGHDT; CDR2 reads YNNKEL (reference sequence). V gave up 1 base and J gave up 0 bases; unmatched junction bases: 1. This CDR3 contains 15 residues. CDR3 protein: CASSQGDRLNTEAFF. The DNA for the CDR3 is TGTGCCAGCAGCCAAGGGGACAGGTTGAACACTGAAGCTTTCTTT.

In this sample, this clonotype turned up many times. The chain employs TRBV9 and TRBJ2-3; 10 positions match TRBD2. The CDR3 has 16 amino acids. The junction had 9 bases not matched to a gene; V was cut back by 3 bases and J by 5 bases. Germline loops: CDR1 SGDLS, CDR2 YYNGEE. The CDR3 protein is CASSAPTSGIKDTQYF. The DNA for the CDR3 is TGTGCCAGCAGCGCGCCCACTAGCGGGATTAAAGATACGCAGTATTTT.

This clonotype was recorded many times. This rearrangement joins TRBV29-1 to TRBJ2-3; tentative D call: TRBD1 (5 bases). The germline V gene encodes CDR1 SQVTM and CDR2 ANQGSEA. The CDR3 runs to 15 residues. The V end was cut by 5 bases, the J end by 2 bases, with 17 bases between. Written as DNA, the CDR3 is TGCAGCGTTCGGTTAAGGGGTTTCTACACAGATACGCAGTATTTT. As protein: CSVRLRGFYTDTQYF.

This clonotype was detected many times. This chain joins TRBV29-1 and TRBJ2-1; the match to TRBD2 covers 8 bases. The length of the CDR3 is 13 residues. The germline gives CDR1 SQVTM, CDR2 ANQGSEA. Losses at the gene ends were 7 bases for V and 3 bases for J; bases not matched to a gene: 5. CDR3 amino acids: CSAQTSGYNEQFF. CDR3 nucleotides: TGCAGCGCACAAACTAGCGGCTACAATGAGCAGTTCTTC.

The chain is built from TRBV5-6 and TRBJ2-4; 8 bases fit TRBD2. Losses at the gene ends were 1 base for V and 2 bases for J; bases not matched to a gene: 5. The germline CDR1 and CDR2 sequences are SGHDT and YYEEEE. This CDR3 is 16 amino acids long. CDR3: CASSLFAGGSKNIQYF. The CDR3 nucleotides are TGTGCCAGCAGCTTGTTCGCGGGAGGTTCCAAAAACATTCAGTACTTC.

The J gene is TRBJ1-6, the V gene TRBV28; maybe TRBD1 (6 bases). The CDR3 is 14 amino acids. Per germline, CDR1 MDHEN and CDR2 SYDVKM. The germline V and J ends were trimmed by 6 bases and 6 bases, with 12 bases remaining between them. CDR3 in DNA: TGTGCCAGCAGGACCGGGACAACTAATTCACCCCTCCACTTT. It specifies CASRTGTTNSPLHF.

The table lists this clonotype with many counts. The V gene is TRBV20-1, the J gene TRBJ1-5, with D possibly matching TRBD1 (6 bases). The CDR3 loop spans 15 amino acids. Germline lookup yields CDR1 DFQATT and CDR2 SNEGSKA (reference sequence). Trimming took off 5 bases at V and 0 bases at J, with 14 bases between the two ends. This chain's CDR3 is CSAESGGHSNQPQHF. In nucleotides, the CDR3 is TGCAGTGCTGAATCGGGGGGGCATAGCAATCAGCCCCAGCATTTT.

The V gene is TRBV7-6, the J gene TRBJ2-3; no firm D call. Germline V gives CDR1 SGHVS, CDR2 FNYEAQ. Trimming stripped 1 base from V and 4 bases from J, with 15 bases between. The length of the CDR3 is 16 residues. The CDR3 DNA follows: TGTGCCAGCAGCTTAGAGGCAGGCGATCGGTCAGATACGCAGTATTTT. Amino acid sequence: CASSLEAGDRSDTQYF.

Only one count was recorded for this clonotype. The chain couples TRBV11-2 to TRBJ1-1; D gene uncertain. The CDR3 consists of 13 residues. Per germline, CDR1 SGHAT and CDR2 FQNNGV. Trimming took off 4 bases at V and 8 bases at J, with 14 bases between the two ends. The CDR3 coding sequence is TGTGCCAGCAGCTCCACTGGACTAAGGGAAGCTTTCTTT. Protein: CASSSTGLREAFF.